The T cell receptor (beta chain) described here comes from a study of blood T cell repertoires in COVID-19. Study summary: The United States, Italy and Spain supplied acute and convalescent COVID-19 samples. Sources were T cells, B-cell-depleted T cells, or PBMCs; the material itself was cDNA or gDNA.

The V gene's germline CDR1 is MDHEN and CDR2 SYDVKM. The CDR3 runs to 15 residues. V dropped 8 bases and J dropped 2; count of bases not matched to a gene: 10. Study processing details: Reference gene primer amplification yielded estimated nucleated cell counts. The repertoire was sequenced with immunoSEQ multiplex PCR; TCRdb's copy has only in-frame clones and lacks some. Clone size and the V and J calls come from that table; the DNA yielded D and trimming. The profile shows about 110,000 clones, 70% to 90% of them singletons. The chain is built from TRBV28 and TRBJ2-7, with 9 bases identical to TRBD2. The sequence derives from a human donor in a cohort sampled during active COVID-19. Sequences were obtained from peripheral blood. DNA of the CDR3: TGTGCCAGCGGATTTGCGGGGGGGGCGGCCTACGAGCAGTACTTC. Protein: CASGFAGGAAYEQYF.